This T cell receptor beta chain was sequenced in a study of cytomegalovirus exposure and HLA in healthy donors. PCR amplification relied on 60 Vbeta primers (plus 13 Jbeta primers). This table comes from immunoSEQ multiplex PCR, and its TCRdb copy is limited to in-frame clones, with some not included. The repertoire holds 130,000 or so clones, with about three quarters as singletons. The CDR3 extends over 12 amino acids. Germline CDR1 and CDR2: ENHRY and SYGVKD. V lost 4 bases to trimming and J lost 6 bases, with 9 bases between them. This receptor was obtained from a man aged 30 to 45 in good health and CMV-seronegative. V gene TRBV10-3 combines with J gene TRBJ1-2; D call uncertain. Sequences were obtained from PBMCs. CDR3 DNA sequence: TGTGCCATCAGTGTTGAACGGGATGGCTACACCTTC. This sequence encodes CAISVERDGYTF.